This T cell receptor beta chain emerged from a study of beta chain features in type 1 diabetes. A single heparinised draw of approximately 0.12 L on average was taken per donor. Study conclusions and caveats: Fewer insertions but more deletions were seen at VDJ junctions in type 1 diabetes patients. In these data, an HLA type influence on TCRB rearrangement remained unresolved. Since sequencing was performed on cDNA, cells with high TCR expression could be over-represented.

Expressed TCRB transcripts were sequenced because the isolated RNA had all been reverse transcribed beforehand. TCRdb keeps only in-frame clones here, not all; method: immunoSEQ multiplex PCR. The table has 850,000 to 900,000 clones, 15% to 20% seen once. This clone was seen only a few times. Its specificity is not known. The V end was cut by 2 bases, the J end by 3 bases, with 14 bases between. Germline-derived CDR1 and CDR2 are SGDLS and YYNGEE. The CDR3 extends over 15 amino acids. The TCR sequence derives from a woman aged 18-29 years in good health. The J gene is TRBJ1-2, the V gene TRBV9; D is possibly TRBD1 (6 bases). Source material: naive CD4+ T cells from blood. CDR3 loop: CASSVNRDFYYGYTF. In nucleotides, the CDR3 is TGTGCCAGCAGCGTTAACAGGGACTTTTACTATGGCTACACCTTC.